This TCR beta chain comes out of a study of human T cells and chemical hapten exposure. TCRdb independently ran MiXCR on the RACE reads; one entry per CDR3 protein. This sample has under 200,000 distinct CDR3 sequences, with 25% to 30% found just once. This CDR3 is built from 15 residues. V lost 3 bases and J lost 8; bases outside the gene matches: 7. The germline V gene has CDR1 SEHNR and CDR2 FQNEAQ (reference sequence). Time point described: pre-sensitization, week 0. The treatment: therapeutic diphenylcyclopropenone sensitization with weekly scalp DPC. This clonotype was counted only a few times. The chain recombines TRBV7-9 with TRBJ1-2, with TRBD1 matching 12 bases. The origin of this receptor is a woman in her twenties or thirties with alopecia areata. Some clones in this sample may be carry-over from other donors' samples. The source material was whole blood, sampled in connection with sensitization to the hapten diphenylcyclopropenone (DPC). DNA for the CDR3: TGTGCCAGCAGCTTTCCGGGACAGGGGGCGCCGGGCTACACCTTC. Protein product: CASSFPGQGAPGYTF.